This T cell receptor (beta chain) was captured by sequencing in a study of post-analysis software for immune sequencing data. The overall study: Multiple sclerosis in the patients followed relapsing-remitting, secondary progressive and progressive-relapsing courses. Study-level points and caveats: Significantly lower normalized Chao1 diversity was seen in multiple sclerosis patients than in controls.

Unique molecular identifiers featured in each of the TCR beta cDNA libraries. T cells, roughly 0.9 to 11 million of them, yielded some 510,000 cDNA molecules. MiXCR was run by TCRdb on the PCR reads, yielding one entry per CDR3 protein. The top ten clones hold 10% to 12% of a sample with roughly 670,000 distinct CDR3 sequences, 59% of them seen once. To note about this clonotype: Its specificity is not known.

The sequence came from a girl aged 2 to 9 with multiple sclerosis. Specimen: blood.

The CDR3 reads CASSPSRAPSSGANVLTF. CDR3 nucleotides: TGTGCCAGCTCACCATCCAGGGCCCCCTCCTCTGGGGCCAACGTCCTGACTTTC. This chain connects TRBV18 to TRBJ2-6; tentatively, D is TRBD1 (5 bases). Trimming removed 2 bases at V and 0 bases at J, with 14 bases between. The germline gives CDR1 KGHSH, CDR2 LQKENI. The CDR3 spans 18 residues.